The rows below give T cell receptor beta chains drawn from one sample of a study of post-analysis software for immune sequencing data. TCRdb reprocessed the PCR reads with MiXCR, giving one entry per CDR3 protein. The data hold about 540,000 distinct CDR3 sequences, with about a third observed a single time. Specimen: blood. All receptors derive from a girl aged 2 to 17 with multiple sclerosis. CDR3s include the opening cysteine and the closing phenylalanine or tryptophan. The D gene is left open where the match is weak. Not every row has a clone size; where given, it reads once, few, many or a size class.

TRBV29-1	-	TRBJ1-2	TRBD1	CSAGQGTGYGYTF	TGCAGCGCGGGACAGGGGACTGGCTATGGCTACACCTTC
TRBV2	-	TRBJ2-3	TRBD2	CASMGLAGGGTDTQYF	TGTGCCAGCATGGGACTAGCGGGGGGTGGCACAGATACGCAGTATTTT
TRBV6-6	few	TRBJ2-7	-	CASSSPHRDLYEQYF	TGTGCCAGCAGTTCCCCCCATAGGGACCTCTACGAGCAGTACTTC
TRBV15	few	TRBJ2-1	TRBD2	CATSNLAGGLNEQFF	TGTGCCACCAGCAACCTAGCGGGGGGGCTAAATGAGCAGTTCTTC
TRBV7-2	-	TRBJ1-2	-	CASRGRLYGYTF	TGTGCCAGCAGGGGACGGCTCTATGGCTACACCTTC
TRBV10-3	-	TRBJ2-2	-	CAISLGEVVIGELFF	TGTGCCATCAGCCTCGGCGAGGTAGTTATCGGGGAGCTGTTTTTT
TRBV12-3/TRBV12-4	-	TRBJ1-1	-	CASSWGVNTEAFF	TGTGCCAGCAGTTGGGGAGTGAACACTGAAGCTTTCTTT
TRBV3-1	-	TRBJ2-3	TRBD2	CASSRREVTDTQYF	TGTGCCAGCAGCCGGCGGGAGGTCACAGATACGCAGTATTTT
TRBV6-1	-	TRBJ2-5	TRBD2	CASSGGLADETQYF	TGTGCCAGCAGTGGGGGACTAGCGGACGAGACCCAGTACTTC
TRBV20-1	few	TRBJ1-2	-	CSARKGLLVYGYTF	TGCAGTGCTAGAAAGGGATTATTGGTCTATGGCTACACCTTC
TRBV20-1	few	TRBJ2-7	TRBD1	CSAVGGGRGIYEQYF	TGCAGTGCCGTCGGCGGTGGCAGGGGGATATACGAGCAGTACTTC
TRBV3-1	few	TRBJ2-3	TRBD2	CASSQAGLAGTQPQYF	TGTGCCAGCAGCCAAGCAGGGTTAGCGGGGACCCAGCCGCAGTATTTT
TRBV7-8	few	TRBJ2-3	-	CASRKLGPSAVWGTQYF	TGTGCCAGCAGGAAGTTAGGTCCTAGCGCGGTATGGGGTACGCAGTATTTT
TRBV7-9	few	TRBJ2-3	-	CASSPASFITDTQYF	TGTGCCAGCAGCCCTGCTAGTTTCATCACAGATACGCAGTATTTT
TRBV12-3/TRBV12-4	few	TRBJ1-4	-	CASSLVFGTQGLGEKLFF	TGTGCCAGCAGTTTAGTTTTTGGGACCCAAGGACTGGGCGAAAAACTGTTTTTT
TRBV6-5	few	TRBJ2-3	TRBD2	CASKALAGADTQYF	TGTGCCAGCAAAGCGCTAGCGGGGGCAGATACGCAGTATTTT
TRBV18	few	TRBJ1-4	TRBD1	CASSPLGQGAATNEKLFF	TGTGCCAGCTCACCACTCGGACAGGGGGCCGCAACTAATGAAAAACTGTTTTTT
TRBV20-1	-	TRBJ2-3	-	CSAKKGGTSTDTQYF	TGCAGTGCTAAGAAGGGGGGCACTAGCACAGATACGCAGTATTTT
TRBV7-6	-	TRBJ2-7	-	CASSLDQVSYEQYF	TGTGCCAGCAGCTTAGATCAGGTGTCCTACGAGCAGTACTTC
TRBV9	-	TRBJ2-5	TRBD2	CASSGGIAGGQTQYF	TGTGCCAGCAGCGGTGGTATAGCGGGGGGTCAGACCCAGTACTTC
TRBV12-3/TRBV12-4	-	TRBJ2-7	TRBD2	CASSSRGTSYEQYF	TGTGCCAGCAGTTCACGGGGGACTAGCTACGAGCAGTACTTC
TRBV5-1	few	TRBJ2-6	-	CASSLAGQISGANVLTF	TGCGCCAGCAGCTTGGCTGGACAGATCTCTGGGGCCAACGTCCTGACTTTC
TRBV7-9	-	TRBJ2-5	-	CASSLRTSLTQETQYF	TGTGCCAGCAGCTTAAGGACGTCTCTAACTCAAGAGACCCAGTACTTC
TRBV7-9	once	TRBJ1-4	-	CASTDIGQNEKRFF	TGTGCCAGCACCGACATAGGCCAAAATGAAAAACGGTTTTTT
TRBV19	-	TRBJ2-5	-	CASSPQGGIQETQYF	TGTGCCAGTAGTCCCCAGGGCGGAATCCAAGAGACCCAGTACTTC
TRBV20-1	few	TRBJ2-7	-	CSANTGTDYEQYF	TGCAGTGCTAACACCGGGACCGACTACGAGCAGTACTTC
TRBV4-1	-	TRBJ1-2	-	CASSQVAGVYGYTF	TGCGCCAGCAGCCAAGTGGCAGGGGTTTATGGCTACACCTTC
TRBV24-1	-	TRBJ1-2	-	CATSEGGNYGYTF	TGTGCCACCAGTGAGGGCGGGAACTATGGCTACACCTTC
TRBV4-1	-	TRBJ2-7	TRBD1	CASSQDRGLTYEQYF	TGCGCCAGCAGCCAGGACAGGGGATTAACCTACGAGCAGTACTTC
TRBV20-1	-	TRBJ2-7	-	CSARGTTVYEQYF	TGCAGTGCTAGAGGGACGACAGTTTACGAGCAGTACTTC
TRBV6-6	-	TRBJ1-5	-	CASSYSTTGTGNQPQHF	TGTGCCAGCAGTTACTCTACAACAGGTACCGGGAATCAGCCCCAGCATTTT
TRBV4-1	few	TRBJ2-7	TRBD2	CASSLDSSGTSGYEQYF	TGCGCCAGCAGCCTGGACTCATCCGGGACTAGCGGCTACGAGCAGTACTTC
TRBV13	few	TRBJ2-5	-	CASSLGDQGWTQYF	TGTGCCAGCAGCTTAGGCGACCAGGGATGGACCCAGTACTTC
TRBV11-1	-	TRBJ2-1	TRBD2	CASSLNRPGGNNEQFF	TGTGCCAGCAGCTTAAACAGGCCGGGGGGTAACAATGAGCAGTTCTTC
TRBV19	many	TRBJ1-2	-	CASSIVPSIGGDGYTF	TGTGCCAGTAGTATCGTTCCGAGCATTGGTGGGGACGGCTACACCTTC
TRBV7-9	-	TRBJ2-6	-	CALPQEGLGTSGANVLTF	TGTGCCCTACCGCAGGAGGGGTTGGGCACCTCTGGGGCCAACGTCCTGACTTTC
TRBV4-2	few	TRBJ2-1	-	CASGTSGEQFF	TGTGCCAGCGGCACTTCAGGGGAGCAGTTCTTC
TRBV7-6	few	TRBJ1-1	TRBD1	CASSSWTGLNTEAFF	TGTGCCAGCAGCTCCTGGACAGGGTTGAACACTGAAGCTTTCTTT
TRBV4-1	-	TRBJ2-5	TRBD2	CASSHSPSGRLQGTQYF	TGCGCCAGCAGCCACTCTCCTAGCGGCAGATTGCAAGGGACCCAGTACTTC
TRBV7-2	few	TRBJ2-4	TRBD1	CASSTQTGVGNIQYF	TGTGCCAGCAGCACCCAGACAGGGGTCGGGAACATTCAGTACTTC
TRBV10-3	-	TRBJ1-2	TRBD1	CAISDPGTGDYGYTF	TGTGCCATCAGTGACCCCGGGACAGGGGACTATGGCTACACCTTC
TRBV20-1	few	TRBJ2-5	-	CSARDGYRQETQYF	TGCAGTGCTAGAGATGGGTACAGGCAAGAGACCCAGTACTTC